Following are 8 T cell receptor beta chains from one sample sequenced in a study of blood T cell repertoires in COVID-19. Method: immunoSEQ multiplex PCR; TCRdb's copy keeps in-frame clones and lacks some. The table shows a few hundred thousand clones, with more than 80% occurring only once. The sequencing input was peripheral blood. Receptor source: a woman aged 45-59 years with COVID-19, enrolled during active disease.

V is TRBV5-1 and J is TRBJ2-7; 7 bases align to TRBD1. This CDR3 spans 13 amino acids. The V and J ends lost 7 bases and 2 bases, in that order; junction bases with no gene match: 6. Germline V CDR1 and CDR2: SGHRS, YFSETQ. In DNA form, the CDR3 reads TGCGCCAGCCGGGACAGTCCTACCTACGAGCAGTACTTC. Translating it yields CASRDSPTYEQYF.

This chain joins TRBV6-5 and TRBJ1-4; D remains unclear. Per germline, CDR1 MNHEY and CDR2 SVGAGI. The length of the CDR3 is 11 residues. The V end was cut by 2 bases, the J end by 10 bases, with 5 bases between. The CDR3 DNA follows: TGTGCCAGCAGTTACGCCGGAAAACTGTTTTTT. This encodes CASSYAGKLFF.

The gene calls are TRBV18 and TRBJ2-3, with 12 positions matching TRBD2. The CDR3 spans 14 residues. Germline V gene data show CDR1 as KGHSH and CDR2 as LQKENI. The junction had 3 bases not matched to a gene; V was cut back by 9 bases and J by 2 bases. CDR3 loop: CASRLAGVTDTQYF. The CDR3 coding sequence is TGTGCCAGTCGACTAGCGGGAGTCACAGATACGCAGTATTTT.

This rearrangement joins TRBV11-3 to TRBJ2-5; 12 positions match TRBD2. V shed 5 bases and J 0 bases; nucleotides not matched to a gene: 4. The CDR3 is made up of 16 amino acids. Germline values: CDR1 SGHNT, CDR2 YENEEA. The CDR3 is CASSPRLAGDQETQYF. In DNA form, the CDR3 reads TGTGCCAGCAGCCCCAGACTAGCGGGGGACCAAGAGACCCAGTACTTC.

This clone was seen once. The chain uses TRBV29-1 and TRBJ2-3, with 8 nucleotides matching TRBD1. With V trimmed by 7 bases and J by 4 bases, 10 bases remained unmatched. The CDR3 consists of 14 residues. Germline V gene sequence: CDR1 SQVTM, CDR2 ANQGSEA. CDR3 protein: CSGHRGARADTQYF. The CDR3 nucleotides are TGCAGCGGCCACAGGGGGGCCCGGGCAGATACGCAGTATTTT.

V and J are TRBV5-4 and TRBJ2-1; D remains unclear. CDR3 length: 13 amino acids. Germline CDR1 and CDR2: SGHNT and YYREEE (reference sequence). Deletions cut 4 bases from V and 7 bases from J, with 12 bases between. In DNA form, the CDR3 reads TGTGCCAGCAGCCCCCCCCAGGTTAATGAGCAGTTCTTC. It yields the protein CASSPPQVNEQFF.

V gene TRBV5-1 combines with J gene TRBJ1-1, with D unresolved. The CDR3 length is 16 residues. V lost 1 base and J 3 bases, leaving 16 bases between the germline ends. Germline CDR1 SGHRS, CDR2 YFSETQ. Here the CDR3 reads CASSLTVGGFYTEAFF. CDR3 sequence (DNA): TGCGCCAGCAGCTTGACAGTAGGAGGCTTTTACACTGAAGCTTTCTTT.

This chain links TRBV5-1 with TRBJ1-1; 7 bases map to TRBD1. V was clipped by 1 base and J by 0 bases; unmatched bases: 3. CDR3 length: 15 residues. Looked up from germline, CDR1 is SGHRS and CDR2 is YFSETQ. CDR3 in DNA: TGCGCCAGCAGCTTGCGAAGGGGGCTGAACACTGAAGCTTTCTTT. As protein: CASSLRRGLNTEAFF.